Sequencing of this T cell receptor (beta chain) was carried out in a study of siplizumab effects on memory and regulatory T cells. General study points: Some alloreactive sequences were traceable to unstimulated CD4+ memory cells, and siplizumab significantly reduced them. Naive T cells, seemingly more diverse than memory cells, seemed major alloresponse contributors.

Using immunoSEQ multiplex PCR, the repertoire was profiled, and TCRdb retains in-frame clones only, with some absent. The table shows a few thousand clones, with 55% to 65% occurring only once. On this clone: Its antigen is still unknown. An end of the junction does not agree with germline; a read error may underlie this.

Germline V gene lookup returns CDR1 MNHNS and CDR2 SASEGT. The CDR3 has 17 residues. Sequencing input: TEMRA CD8+ T cells sorted from blood. Subset given: unstimulated CD8+ CD45RA+ effector memory T cells. This TCR was sampled from a human donor in good health. The chain has TRBV6-1 and TRBJ1-4; D possibly corresponds to TRBD1 (5 bases). Written as DNA, the CDR3 is TGTGCCATCAGTGAGTCGGGCGGGGGACGACTGAATGAAAAACTGTTTTTT. It codes for CAISESGGGRLNEKLFF.